This T cell receptor (beta chain) comes out of a study of OX40 agonist ivuxolimab in advanced cancers. Overall study context: Hepatocellular carcinoma, melanoma, renal cell or head and neck cancer was diagnosed in the dose-escalation patients. Three patients, one with hepatocellular carcinoma and two with cutaneous melanoma, achieved partial responses. Whole-study findings and limits: The antigens recognized by the expanded peripheral T cells, that is their antigen specificity, were not determined.

In the case of this clone: Antigen: not known.

Assay used: immunoSEQ multiplex PCR; TCRdb lists only in-frame clones, some missing. The sample consists of fewer than 100,000 clones, about 86% of them appearing once. Germline V lookup: CDR1 MNHNS, CDR2 SASEGT. This CDR3 has 14 amino acids. J was trimmed by 11 bases and V by 3 bases; bases with no gene match: 11. The TCR was taken from an adult with an advanced solid tumor such as melanoma, head and neck, liver or kidney cancer. The sequences come from CD4+ or CD8+ T cells sorted from blood, collected in a trial of the OX40 agonist ivuxolimab. The rearrangement joins TRBV6-1 to TRBJ2-5, with 8 bases fitting TRBD2. CDR3: CASSEDIELAEQYF. Written as DNA, the CDR3 is TGTGCCAGCAGTGAGGACATTGAACTAGCGGAGCAGTACTTC.